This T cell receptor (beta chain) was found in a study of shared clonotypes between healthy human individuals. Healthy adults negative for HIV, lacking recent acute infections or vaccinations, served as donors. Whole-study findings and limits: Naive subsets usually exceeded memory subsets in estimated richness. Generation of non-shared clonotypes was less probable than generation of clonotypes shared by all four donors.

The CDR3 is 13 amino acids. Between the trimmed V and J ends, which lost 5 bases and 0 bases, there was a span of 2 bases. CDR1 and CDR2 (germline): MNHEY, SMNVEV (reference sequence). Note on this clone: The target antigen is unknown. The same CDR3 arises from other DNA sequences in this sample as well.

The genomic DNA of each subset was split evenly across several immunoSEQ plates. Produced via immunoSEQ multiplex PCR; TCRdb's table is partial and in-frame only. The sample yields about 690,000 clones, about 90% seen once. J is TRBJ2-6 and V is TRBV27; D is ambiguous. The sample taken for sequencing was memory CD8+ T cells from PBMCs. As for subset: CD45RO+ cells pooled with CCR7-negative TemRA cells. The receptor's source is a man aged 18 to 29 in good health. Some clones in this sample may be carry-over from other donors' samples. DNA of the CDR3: TGTGCCAGCAGTCTCTCTGGGGCCAACGTCCTGACTTTC. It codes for CASSLSGANVLTF.